This entry concerns a single T cell receptor beta chain. This clonotype has more than one count but fewer than ten. Its antigen is currently not known. Within one base of it there is no much larger clone, and no base qualities were kept. The germline V gene (reference sequence) gives CDR1 as MNHEY and CDR2 as SMNVEV. The CDR3 runs 15 residues from the cysteine to the phenylalanine. Of the read, only the CDR3 DNA is kept; its 45 bases are in frame from base 1. At the junction V is shortened by 4 bases and J by 9 bases; bases outside the gene matches: 4. This specimen belongs to a study of T-cell memory formation after mild COVID-19 (dated by TCRdb to the early 2020s). At the level of the whole study: TCR sequence clusters from the two donors were found to be largely donor specific. Longitudinal TCRalpha and TCRbeta repertoire sequencing tracked T-cell clones expanding and contracting after mild COVID-19 in a couple of donors. Two young, previously healthy adult volunteers made up the cohort, one male and one female.

Ficoll-Paque density gradient centrifugation was the method used to isolate PBMCs. Results the study describes overall, beyond this receptor: Contracting CD4+ clones were found mainly in CM and EM memory subsets, while CD8+ clones were enriched in EMRA. The detection of some responding clones in pre-infection memory suggests that pre-existing cross-reactive memory T cells joined the SARS-CoV-2 response. The second-wave clones that peaked on day 37 were not confirmed to be SARS-CoV-2 specific. Clones contracting from day 15 to 85 had balanced CD4/CD8 phenotypes, while a second wave expanding from day 15 to 37 was biased towards CD4+. The study included only a couple of mild cases, and larger cohorts that include severe cases with pre-infection samples were judged to be necessary.

Sequenced using an Illumina NovaSeq 6000. TCRalpha and TCRbeta cDNA libraries were constructed by 5'RACE with constant-segment primers, with sample barcodes and unique molecular identifiers being introduced. RNA was extracted from every sample with Trizol reagent. Libraries were amplified in two PCR steps, with a second sample barcode and Illumina TruSeq adapters added in the second step. The libraries were sequenced on an Illumina NovaSeq using 2 x 150 bp paired-end reads. The published analysis was carried out like this. Demultiplexing of reads and collapsing into UMI-guided consensus sequences were performed with migec v1.2.7. Using mixcr v2.1.11, the UMI consensuses were aligned to TRA and TRB V and J templates and assembled into clonotypes. Clonotypes were classified as expanded or contracted when called significant by both edgeR and NoisET, with noise models trained on biological replicates. edgeR calls used a false discovery rate-adjusted p below 0.01 and a log2 fold-change threshold of 1. As an exploratory analysis of dynamics, max-normalized trajectories of the 1000 most abundant clonotypes were examined with PCA combined with hierarchical clustering. Each responding clone was given a CD4 or CD8 phenotype based on the CD4+ and CD8+ repertoires, which had been sequenced separately. The public reads were run again by TCRdb, first through fastp at Q25 and then through MiXCR, and only productive beta chains were kept. Rows merge per CDR3 protein into single entries with the most common DNA and genes. Clone size and V and J calls follow TCRdb, not the original study. This sample gives 540,000 or so distinct CDR3 sequences in total; approximately 20% of them show up just once. Around 12% of the sample is in the top ten clones.

The sequence came from an adult woman who had mild COVID-19 (a few samples of this study predate the infection). The sample titles of this study are shuffled in the database, so cell type and time point are left out; the donor was told from shared clones. Rearrangement joined TRBV27 to TRBJ2-1, with 15 bases in between that match TRBD2. What was sequenced was PBMCs or a T cell subset sorted from them (not recorded which). The DNA sequence follows: TGTGCCAGCAGTTGGACTAGCGGGGGGGTGGTTGAGCAGTTCTTC. This translates into CASSWTSGGVVEQFF.